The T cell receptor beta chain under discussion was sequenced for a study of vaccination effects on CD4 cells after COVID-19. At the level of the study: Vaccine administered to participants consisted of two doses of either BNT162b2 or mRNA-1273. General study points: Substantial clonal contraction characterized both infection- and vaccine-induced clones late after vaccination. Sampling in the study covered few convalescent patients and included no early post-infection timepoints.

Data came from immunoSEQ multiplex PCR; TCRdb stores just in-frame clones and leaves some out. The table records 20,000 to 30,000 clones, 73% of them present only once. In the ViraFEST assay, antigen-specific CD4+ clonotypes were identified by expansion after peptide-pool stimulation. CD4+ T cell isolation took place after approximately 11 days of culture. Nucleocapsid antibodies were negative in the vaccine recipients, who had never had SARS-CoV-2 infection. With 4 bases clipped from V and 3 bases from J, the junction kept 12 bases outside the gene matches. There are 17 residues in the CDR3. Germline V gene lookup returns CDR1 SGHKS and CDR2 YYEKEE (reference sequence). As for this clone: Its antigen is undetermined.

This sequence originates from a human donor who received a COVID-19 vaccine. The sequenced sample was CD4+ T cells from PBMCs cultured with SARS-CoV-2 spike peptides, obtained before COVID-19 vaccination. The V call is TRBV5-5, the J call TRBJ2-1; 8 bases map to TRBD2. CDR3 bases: TGTGCCAGCAGCGGGGATAGCACGGGAGGGGTCTACAATGAGCAGTTCTTC. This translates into CASSGDSTGGVYNEQFF.